Below are 12 T cell receptor beta chains sequenced from a single sample in a study of blood T cell repertoires in COVID-19. Clones were sequenced by immunoSEQ multiplex PCR, and TCRdb holds only the in-frame ones, with some missing. There are 95,000 to 150,000 clones in the sample; 87% occur only once, and less than 2.5% lies in the top ten. Sequenced input: peripheral blood. Every receptor here comes from a woman aged 45-60 years with acute or convalescent COVID-19.

The chain links TRBV3-1 (or the pseudogene TRBV3-2) to TRBJ1-2; D ambiguous. V gave up 0 bases and J gave up 4 bases, with 6 bases separating them. Germline V gene lookup returns CDR1 LGHDT and CDR2 YNNKEL (reference sequence). The CDR3 consists of 13 residues. Here the CDR3 reads CASSQETSYGYTF. CDR3 sequence (DNA): TGTGCCAGCAGCCAAGAAACAAGCTATGGCTACACCTTC.

This rearrangement joins TRBV3-1 (or the pseudogene TRBV3-2) to TRBJ1-2; D possibly corresponds to TRBD1 (5 bases). CDR1 LGHDT and CDR2 YNNKEL come from the germline V gene (reference sequence). Trimming shortened V by 6 bases and J by 5 bases, and 10 bases separated the two germline ends. The CDR3 totals 12 residues. This CDR3 reads CASSPQGYGYTF. DNA for the CDR3: TGTGCCAGCAGTCCTCAGGGTTATGGCTACACCTTC.

The V call is TRBV3-1 (or the pseudogene TRBV3-2), the J call TRBJ1-2; D unresolved. The V and J ends lost 0 bases and 3 bases respectively, with 8 bases between them. The CDR3 contains 14 residues. Per the germline V gene, CDR1 is LGHDT and CDR2 is YNNKEL (reference sequence). In DNA form, the CDR3 reads TGTGCCAGCAGCCAAGACCTCCTACACTATGGCTACACCTTC. Protein product: CASSQDLLHYGYTF.

The rearrangement uses TRBV24-1 and TRBJ1-5; a weak D match, TRBD1 (6 bases). There are 17 residues in the CDR3. CDR1 is KGHDR and CDR2 is SFDVKD in the germline V gene. Between the trimmed V and J ends, which lost 3 bases and 0 bases, there was a span of 14 bases. CDR3 nucleotides: TGTGCCACCAGTGATGCGACAGGCCTCTATAGCAATCAGCCCCAGCATTTT. Amino acid sequence: CATSDATGLYSNQPQHF.

This sequence joins TRBV3-1 (or the pseudogene TRBV3-2) and TRBJ2-2, with TRBD2 identical over 13 bases. Per the germline V gene, CDR1 is LGHDT and CDR2 is YNNKEL (reference sequence). The CDR3 spans 16 residues. V lost 7 bases to trimming and J lost 4 bases; unmatched junction nucleotides: 6. CDR3 nucleotides: TGTGCCAGCACCTTAACTAGCGGGGGGGCCACCGGGGAGCTGTTTTTT. Translated: CASTLTSGGATGELFF.

The chain employs TRBV7-2 and TRBJ2-3; TRBD2 agrees at 8 bases. The V gene end was trimmed by 1 base and the J gene end by 8 bases; junction bases not matched to a gene: 14. The germline CDR1 and CDR2 sequences are SGHTA and FQGNSA. There are 17 residues in the CDR3. The CDR3 is CASSLVGLAGNTGTQYF. The CDR3 DNA is TGTGCCAGCAGCTTAGTAGGCCTAGCGGGCAACACGGGTACGCAGTATTTT.

The V gene is TRBV27, the J gene TRBJ1-5; D is unclear. Germline V CDR1 and CDR2: MNHEY, SMNVEV (reference sequence). V lost 3 bases and J lost 2, with 11 bases in between. The CDR3 length is 15 residues. The CDR3 loop is CASSFIDRGNQPQHF. For the CDR3, the DNA is TGTGCCAGCAGTTTTATCGACCGGGGCAATCAGCCCCAGCATTTT.

The chain is built from TRBV18 and TRBJ2-7; D is possibly TRBD1 (5 bases). The CDR3 spans 14 residues. CDR1 is KGHSH and CDR2 is LQKENI in the germline V gene. Trimming cost V 3 bases and J 7 bases, with 16 bases left between them. DNA of the CDR3: TGTGCCAGCTCACCGGAATATGGGGCTGTGGAGCAGTACTTC. Its translation: CASSPEYGAVEQYF. The complete variable domain, with remaining parts taken from reference TRBV18 and TRBJ2-7, reads NAGVMQNPRHLVRRRGQEARLRCSPMKGHSHVYWYRQLPEEGLKFMVYLQKENIIDESGMPKERFSAEFPKEGPSILRIQQVVRGDSAAYFCASSPEYGAVEQYFGPGTRLTVT.

The chain is built from TRBV7-9 and TRBJ1-6; 9 bases map to TRBD1. This CDR3 region has 15 residues. Losses at the gene ends were 5 bases for V and 5 bases for J; bases not matched to a gene: 4. Germline V CDR1 and CDR2: SEHNR, FQNEAQ (reference sequence). In DNA, the CDR3 is TGTGCCAGCAGCCCACAGGGGGCGAATAATTCACCCCTCCACTTT. Its translation is CASSPQGANNSPLHF.

The genes are TRBV5-6 and TRBJ2-7; D call uncertain. The germline V gene has CDR1 SGHDT and CDR2 YYEEEE. Trimming pared 2 bases from V and 1 base from J, leaving 10 bases between. CDR3 length equals 14 residues. The chain's CDR3 is CASSFEARSYEQYF. The DNA of the CDR3 is TGTGCCAGCAGCTTTGAGGCAAGATCCTACGAGCAGTACTTC.

The CDR3 here is CATSDLRSQETQYF. The CDR3 DNA sequence: TGTGCCACCAGTGATTTGCGGAGTCAAGAGACCCAGTACTTC. The rearrangement links TRBV24-1 to TRBJ2-5, with D uncertain. The germline V gene encodes CDR1 KGHDR and CDR2 SFDVKD. Trimming left V 0 bases short and J 2 bases short, with 6 bases between. The CDR3 totals 14 residues.

This CDR3 is CASSTGTGSREQYF. The CDR3 region has the DNA TGTGCCAGCAGCACGGGGACAGGGTCGAGGGAGCAGTACTTC. This chain uses TRBV11-3 with TRBJ2-7; 9 bases agree with TRBD1. The trim removed 5 bases at V and 7 bases at J, leaving 9 bases unmatched. Per germline, CDR1 SGHNT and CDR2 YENEEA. This CDR3 is 14 amino acids long. Together with reference TRBV11-3 and TRBJ2-7, the CDR3 gives the full variable domain: EAGVVQSPRYKIIEKKQPVAFWCNPISGHNTLYWYLQNLGQGPELLIRYENEEAVDDSQLPKDRFSAERLKGVDSTLKIQPAELGDSAVYLCASSTGTGSREQYFGPGTRLTVT.